These T cell receptor beta chains were read from a single sample in a study of cytomegalovirus exposure and HLA in healthy donors. TCRdb's table, derived via immunoSEQ multiplex PCR, lists solely in-frame clones and lacks some. The data show tens of thousands of clones, 65% to 85% seen once. The sample consisted of PBMCs. The receptors were gathered from a girl aged 2-9 years in good health and CMV-seropositive. Both conserved end residues are part of each CDR3. The D gene is left open where the match is weak. Clone size appears in some rows only: once, few, many, or a class for an expanded clone.

cdr3_nt	cdr3_aa	clone_size	d_call	j_call	v_call
TGCAGCGTTGAAATGAAACTCAATGAAAAACTGTTTTTT	CSVEMKLNEKLFF	-	-	TRBJ1-4	TRBV29-1
TGTGCCAGCTCACCTTCAAGGGGGACCGGAGCAGATACGCAGTATTTT	CASSPSRGTGADTQYF	-	-	TRBJ2-3	TRBV18
TGCAGCGTTGTTCGCGGCGAGCAGTACTTC	CSVVRGEQYF	-	-	TRBJ2-7	TRBV29-1
TGTGCCAGCAGCGCGACACTAGCGGGAGGGAGGACCGGGGAGCTGTTTTTT	CASSATLAGGRTGELFF	-	TRBD2	TRBJ2-2	TRBV7-8
TGTGCCATCAGACCCGGGAATGAGCAGTTCTTC	CAIRPGNEQFF	-	-	TRBJ2-1	TRBV10-3
TGTGCCAGCAGCGCGCAGGGGTCGCCGCAGTATTTT	CASSAQGSPQYF	once	-	TRBJ2-3	TRBV7-9
TGTGCCAGCAGCTCACATACCGGGACTGGGGAGCAGTTCTTC	CASSSHTGTGEQFF	few	-	TRBJ2-1	TRBV11-2
TGTGCCAGCAGTTTCGGGGACAGGGTATCGGGTACTGAAGCTTTCTTT	CASSFGDRVSGTEAFF	-	TRBD1	TRBJ1-1	TRBV6-5
TGTGCCAGCAGCCTAACGGGACTCTCAGCCTACGAGCAGTACTTC	CASSLTGLSAYEQYF	-	-	TRBJ2-7	TRBV14
TGTGCCAGCAGTCTCCGGGACAGGGAGTACTTC	CASSLRDREYF	-	TRBD1	TRBJ2-4	TRBV6-1
TGTGCCAGCATATACCCTAGAAGCAATCAGCCCCAGCATTTT	CASIYPRSNQPQHF	-	-	TRBJ1-5	TRBV6-4
TGTGCCAGTAGTACAGTAGGGGTGCCCCCCTACGAGCAGTACTTC	CASSTVGVPPYEQYF	-	-	TRBJ2-7	TRBV19
TGTGCCAGCAGTTTAAGACCTCAGCAGGGATACGAGCAGTACTTC	CASSLRPQQGYEQYF	-	-	TRBJ2-7	TRBV27
TGTGCCAGCAGTTTGGGGCCTGCGGAGCAGTACTTC	CASSLGPAEQYF	-	-	TRBJ2-7	TRBV28
TGTGCCAGCACCACCGGACAGGGCCTCCTCCTTTATGGCTACACCTTC	CASTTGQGLLLYGYTF	-	TRBD1	TRBJ1-2	TRBV6-6
TGTGCCATCAGACCGGGACAGGGGGCTGGAGATGAGCAGTTCTTC	CAIRPGQGAGDEQFF	-	TRBD1	TRBJ2-1	TRBV10-3
TGTGCCAGTAGTATACTCACCGGGGAGCTGTTTTTT	CASSILTGELFF	-	-	TRBJ2-2	TRBV19
TGTGCCAGCAGATGGGAGGGACAGGGAGGCACTGGGGCCAACGTCCTGACTTTC	CASRWEGQGGTGANVLTF	few	TRBD1	TRBJ2-6	TRBV5-5
TGTGCCAGCAGCCCCCGGTGGGGTAGCGGGAGTCTCTATGAGCAGTTCTTC	CASSPRWGSGSLYEQFF	-	TRBD2	TRBJ2-1	TRBV7-9
TGTGCCAGCGGGGGGTCACCCGACCAGCCCCAGCATTTT	CASGGSPDQPQHF	-	-	TRBJ1-5	TRBV6-5
TGTGCCAGTAGTATAGGGACTAGAGGCTACGAGCAGTACTTC	CASSIGTRGYEQYF	-	TRBD2	TRBJ2-7	TRBV19
TGCGCCAGCAGCCAAGGCCCAATGACTAGCGGGAGGACAGATACGCAGTATTTT	CASSQGPMTSGRTDTQYF	-	TRBD2	TRBJ2-3	TRBV4-1
TGTGCCAGCAGCCCCCGGGTGGGCGGGGGGGGCACAGATACGCAGTATTTT	CASSPRVGGGGTDTQYF	-	TRBD2	TRBJ2-3	TRBV9
TGTGCCTGGAGACGACTAGATAATGAAAAACTGTTTTTT	CAWRRLDNEKLFF	once	-	TRBJ1-4	TRBV30
TGCGCCAGCCAACGGAGGGGCGGGGGCGTCTGGTATGGCTACACCTTC	CASQRRGGGVWYGYTF	-	-	TRBJ1-2	TRBV5-1
TGTGCCTGGAACCAACTAGCGGACGTGAATGAGCAGTTCTTC	CAWNQLADVNEQFF	-	TRBD2	TRBJ2-1	TRBV30
TGTGCCACCAGCAGAGACCAGGGATTCGACGAGCAGTACTTC	CATSRDQGFDEQYF	-	-	TRBJ2-7	TRBV15
TGTGCCAGCAGCACCCAGGATACGCAGTATTTT	CASSTQDTQYF	-	-	TRBJ2-3	TRBV11-2
TGCAGTGCTAGCCTTTCGGATGAGCAGTTCTTC	CSASLSDEQFF	-	-	TRBJ2-1	TRBV20-1
TGTGCTAGTGGTTTGGGGGACAGGTATCAAGAGACCCAGTACTTC	CASGLGDRYQETQYF	-	TRBD1	TRBJ2-5	TRBV12-5
TGTGCCAGTAGTCCCCCTGGCGGGAGGGAGACCCAGTACTTC	CASSPPGGRETQYF	-	TRBD2	TRBJ2-5	TRBV19
TGTGCCAGCAGCTCGACAGGGGTGGGTGGCTACACCTTC	CASSSTGVGGYTF	once	TRBD1	TRBJ1-2	TRBV7-9
TGTGCCAGCAGGAACGCGGGGTACGGCTACGAGCAGTACTTC	CASRNAGYGYEQYF	-	-	TRBJ2-7	TRBV5-8
TGTGCCAGCAGTTTAAACCCCGGGGTCTTCACAGATACGCAGTATTTT	CASSLNPGVFTDTQYF	-	-	TRBJ2-3	TRBV11-2
TGTGCCAGCGGACAGGGGGCTGAGAACATTCAGTACTTC	CASGQGAENIQYF	-	TRBD1	TRBJ2-4	TRBV27
TGTGCCAGCAGTTACTCTGCCCAGGGCCTGAGCGAGCAGTACTTC	CASSYSAQGLSEQYF	-	-	TRBJ2-7	TRBV6-5
TGTGCCAGTAGTATAGGAGGGACAGTCGAGACCCAGTACTTC	CASSIGGTVETQYF	-	TRBD1	TRBJ2-5	TRBV19
TGTGCCAGCAGTTTATCGGCTAGCGGCACAGATACGCAGTATTTT	CASSLSASGTDTQYF	-	-	TRBJ2-3	TRBV28
TGTGCCAGCAGCGTCGGGACAGGGAAACAGCCCCAGCATTTT	CASSVGTGKQPQHF	-	TRBD1	TRBJ1-5	TRBV11-2